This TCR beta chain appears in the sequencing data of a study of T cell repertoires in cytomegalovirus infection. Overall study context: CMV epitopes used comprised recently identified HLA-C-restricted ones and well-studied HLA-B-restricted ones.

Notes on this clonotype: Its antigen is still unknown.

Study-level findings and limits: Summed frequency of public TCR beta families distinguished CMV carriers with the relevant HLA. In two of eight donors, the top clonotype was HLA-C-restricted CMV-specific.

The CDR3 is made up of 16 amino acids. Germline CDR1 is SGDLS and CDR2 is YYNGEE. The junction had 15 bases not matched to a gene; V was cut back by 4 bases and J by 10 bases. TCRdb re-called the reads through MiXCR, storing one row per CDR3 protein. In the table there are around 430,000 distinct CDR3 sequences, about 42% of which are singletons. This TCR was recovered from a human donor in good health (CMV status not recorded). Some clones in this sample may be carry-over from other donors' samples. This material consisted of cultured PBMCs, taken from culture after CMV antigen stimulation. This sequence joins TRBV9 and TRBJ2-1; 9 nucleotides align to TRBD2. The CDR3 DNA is TGTGCCAGCAGCCCCCTTTGGGAAGCGGGGGGTGGGGAGCAGTTCTTC. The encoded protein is CASSPLWEAGGGEQFF.